These 8 T cell receptor beta chains share one sample of origin, sequenced in a study of blood T cell repertoires in COVID-19. Assay: immunoSEQ multiplex PCR; the TCRdb copy retains only in-frame clones and omits some. Among around 6,700 clones, 80% to 90% were seen once, and the ten largest hold around 9.3%. The specimen was peripheral blood. The receptors stem from a man aged 65 to 79 with active COVID-19.

The chain combines TRBV27 with TRBJ2-3; 14 bases align to TRBD2. This CDR3 is 19 amino acids long. Per the germline V gene, CDR1 is MNHEY and CDR2 is SMNVEV (reference sequence). V lost 3 bases to trimming and J lost 6 bases; unmatched junction nucleotides: 14. CDR3 bases: TGTGCCAGCAGTTTTAGGCCCGGGACTAGCGGGGGCCACGGGGATACGCAGTATTTT. Its translation: CASSFRPGTSGGHGDTQYF.

V and J are TRBV4-2 and TRBJ2-3, with 13 bases identical to TRBD2. Germline loops: CDR1 LGHNA, CDR2 YNFKEQ. The CDR3 is made up of 18 amino acids. V was pared by 4 bases and J by 0 bases, with 7 bases of the junction left unmatched. The CDR3 sequence is CASSPRELAGGSTDTQYF. The DNA for the CDR3 is TGTGCCAGCAGCCCCCGTGAACTAGCGGGGGGGAGCACAGATACGCAGTATTTT.

V usage is TRBV3-1 (or the pseudogene TRBV3-2) and J usage is TRBJ2-5, with 11 bases fitting TRBD1. The CDR3 spans 17 residues. Germline CDR1 LGHDT, CDR2 YNNKEL (reference sequence). The V gene end was trimmed by 3 bases and the J gene end by 4 bases; junction bases not matched to a gene: 10. As DNA, the CDR3 is TGTGCCAGCAGCCAGTCTGGACAGGGGGCAGTTAGAGAGACCCAGTACTTC. As protein: CASSQSGQGAVRETQYF.

The rearrangement joins TRBV4-1 to TRBJ2-2; TRBD2 matches 8 bases. V was pared by 3 bases and J by 5 bases, with 5 bases of the junction left unmatched. This CDR3 has 15 amino acids. Germline loops: CDR1 MGHRA, CDR2 YSYEKL. This CDR3 is CASSQGTSSTGELFF. The CDR3 bases are TGCGCCAGCAGCCAGGGGACTAGTAGTACCGGGGAGCTGTTTTTT.

This clone was picked up one time. This sequence joins TRBV5-8 and TRBJ2-6; D uncertain. Between the trimmed V and J ends, which lost 0 bases and 0 bases, there was a span of 4 bases. The CDR3 runs to 15 residues. Germline assignment: CDR1 SGHTS and CDR2 YDEGEE. This CDR3 is CASSLDISGANVLTF. DNA of the CDR3: TGTGCCAGCAGCTTGGACATCTCTGGGGCCAACGTCCTGACTTTC. Full variable domain (rest looked up from reference TRBV5-8 and TRBJ2-6): EAGVTQSPTHLIKTRGQQATLRCSPISGHTSVYWYQQALGLGLQFLLWYDEGEERNRGNFPPRFSGRQFPNYSSELNVNALELEDSALYLCASSLDISGANVLTFGAGSRLTVL.

The rearrangement links TRBV5-1 to TRBJ1-4; TRBD1 matches at 9 bases. V shed 4 bases and J 4 bases; nucleotides not matched to a gene: 8. Germline V gene sequence: CDR1 SGHRS, CDR2 YFSETQ. There are 16 residues in the CDR3. This CDR3 is CASSPGTGRGNEKLFF. The CDR3 DNA reads TGCGCCAGCAGCCCTGGGACAGGGAGGGGTAATGAAAAACTGTTTTTT.

CDR3 region: CASRGRGVEKLFF. For the CDR3, the DNA is TGTGCCAGTAGGGGGAGGGGAGTTGAAAAACTGTTTTTT. V gene TRBV19 combines with J gene TRBJ1-4; D perhaps matches TRBD1 (5 bases). Trimming cost V 6 bases and J 7 bases, with 12 bases left between them. This CDR3 spans 13 amino acids. Germline CDR1 LNHDA, CDR2 SQIVND (reference sequence).

The rearrangement uses TRBV6-1 and TRBJ2-4; a possible D gene is TRBD1 (6 bases). Per germline, CDR1 MNHNS and CDR2 SASEGT. Trimming cost V 1 base and J 12 bases, with 16 bases left between them. The CDR3 sequence is 14 residues long. CDR3 DNA: TGTGCCAGCAGTGAAGAGGTGGGCAGGGGCACTCAGTACTTC. Protein: CASSEEVGRGTQYF.